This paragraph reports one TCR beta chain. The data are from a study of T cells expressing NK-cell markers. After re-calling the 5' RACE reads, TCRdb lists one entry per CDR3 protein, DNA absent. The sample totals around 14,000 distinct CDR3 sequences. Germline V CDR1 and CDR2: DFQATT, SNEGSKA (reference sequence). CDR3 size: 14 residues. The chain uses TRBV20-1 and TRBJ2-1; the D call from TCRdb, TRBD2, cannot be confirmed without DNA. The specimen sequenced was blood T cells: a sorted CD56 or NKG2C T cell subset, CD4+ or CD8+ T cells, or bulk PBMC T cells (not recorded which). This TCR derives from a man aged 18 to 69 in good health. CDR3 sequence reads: CSAKLAGGNNEQFF.